The 9 T cell receptor beta chains below come from one sample, sequenced in a study of identical twins. One entry per CDR3 protein, called by TCRdb with MiXCR from the 5' RACE reads. The sample records some 440,000 distinct CDR3 sequences, 20% to 25% being singletons. These same records also appear under a second study, on T cells expressing NK-cell markers.

The specimen sequenced was CD4+ T cells sorted from blood. Receptor source: a woman aged 18-29 years in good health.

This chain joins TRBV6-2 or TRBV6-3 and TRBJ2-1; D call uncertain. Between the trimmed V and J ends, which lost 0 bases and 9 bases, there was a span of 9 bases. Germline V gives CDR1 MNHEY, CDR2 SVGEGT. This CDR3 spans 13 amino acids. The CDR3 nucleotides read TGTGCCAGCAGTTACTCGAGCATCTCTGAGCAGTTCTTC. This codes for CASSYSSISEQFF.

This clonotype was detected only once. The chain links TRBV6-4 to TRBJ2-3; TRBD1 aligns across 12 bases. The J segment lost 6 bases and the V segment lost 6 bases, leaving 4 bases of the junction unmatched. Germline CDR1 reads MRHNA; CDR2 reads SNTAGT. This CDR3 has 14 residues. CDR3 sequence reads: CASSGTGGDDTQYF. In DNA form, the CDR3 reads TGTGCCAGCAGCGGGACAGGGGGCGATGATACGCAGTATTTT.

This chain joins TRBV20-1 and TRBJ2-7; 8 nucleotides line up with TRBD2. Germline CDR1 is DFQATT and CDR2 is SNEGSKA (reference sequence). This CDR3 has 13 residues. Losses at the gene ends were 6 bases for V and 4 bases for J; bases not matched to a gene: 8. This chain's CDR3 is CSAGTRRGYEQYF. Written as DNA, the CDR3 is TGCAGTGCGGGGACTAGGAGGGGATACGAGCAGTACTTC.

The gene calls are TRBV7-9 and TRBJ1-6; the D is unclear. The ends were cut back, 0 bases at V and 5 bases at J, with 8 bases in the middle. The CDR3 is 15 amino acids. Germline V gene lookup returns CDR1 SEHNR and CDR2 FQNEAQ (reference sequence). This chain's CDR3 is CASSLAEADNSPLHF. Here the CDR3 DNA reads TGTGCCAGCAGCTTAGCGGAGGCGGATAATTCACCCCTCCACTTT.

A single count supports this clonotype. The DNA for the CDR3 is TGCGCCAGCAGCCATAGCGCTAGCATATACAATGAGCAGTTCTTC. As protein: CASSHSASIYNEQFF. V usage is TRBV4-1 and J usage is TRBJ2-1; weak D call: TRBD2 (5 bases). Trimming shortened V by 3 bases and J by 4 bases, and 13 bases separated the two germline ends. There are 15 residues in the CDR3. Germline CDR1 is MGHRA and CDR2 is YSYEKL.

This clonotype has a handful of counts. The chain links TRBV6-2 or TRBV6-3 to TRBJ2-6; D unclear. Germline V CDR1 and CDR2: MNHEY, SVGEGT. The CDR3 length is 14 residues. The V gene lost 6 bases and the J gene lost 0 bases, with 6 bases spanning the gap. In DNA form, the CDR3 reads TGTGCCAGCAGCCAGAGCTCTGGGGCCAACGTCCTGACTTTC. Its protein product is CASSQSSGANVLTF.

The chain employs TRBV3-1 and TRBJ2-1, with 7 bases fitting TRBD2. V lost 2 bases to trimming and J lost 15 bases; unmatched junction nucleotides: 10. Germline V gene lookup returns CDR1 LGHDT and CDR2 YNNKEL (reference sequence). The CDR3 covers 13 residues. The CDR3 sequence is CASSQWEGRATFF. Here the CDR3 DNA reads TGTGCCAGCAGCCAATGGGAGGGTCGGGCGACGTTCTTC.

The chain links TRBV3-1 to TRBJ1-2, with a weak D call TRBD1 (6 bases). The CDR3 runs to 11 residues. Trimming cost V 9 bases and J 8 bases, with 13 bases left between them. Germline CDR1 LGHDT, CDR2 YNNKEL (reference sequence). CDR3 amino acids: CASAGAGGYTF. In DNA, the CDR3 is TGTGCCAGTGCGGGGGCGGGAGGCTACACCTTC.

This clonotype was seen a few times. This sequence joins TRBV20-1 and TRBJ1-3; 8 positions agree with TRBD1. The V segment lost 3 bases and the J segment 2 bases; nucleotides outside the gene matches: 3. Germline CDR1 reads DFQATT; CDR2 reads SNEGSKA (reference sequence). There are 14 residues in the CDR3. The chain's CDR3 is CSARRTGPGNTIYF. The DNA for the CDR3 is TGCAGTGCTAGGCGGACAGGGCCTGGAAACACCATATATTTT.